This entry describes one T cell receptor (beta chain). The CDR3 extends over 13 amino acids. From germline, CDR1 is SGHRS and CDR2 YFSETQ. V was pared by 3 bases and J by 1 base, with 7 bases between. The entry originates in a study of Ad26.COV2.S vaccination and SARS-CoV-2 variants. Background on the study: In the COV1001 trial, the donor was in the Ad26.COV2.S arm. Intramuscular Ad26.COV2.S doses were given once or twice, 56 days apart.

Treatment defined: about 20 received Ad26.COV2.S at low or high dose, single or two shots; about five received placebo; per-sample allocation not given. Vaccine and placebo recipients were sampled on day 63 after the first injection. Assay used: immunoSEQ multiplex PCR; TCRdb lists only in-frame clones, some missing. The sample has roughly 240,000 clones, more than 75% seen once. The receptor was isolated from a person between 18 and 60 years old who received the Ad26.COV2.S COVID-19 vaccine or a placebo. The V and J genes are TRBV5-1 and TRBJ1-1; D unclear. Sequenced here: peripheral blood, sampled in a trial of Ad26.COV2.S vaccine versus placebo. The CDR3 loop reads CASSSIGNTEAFF. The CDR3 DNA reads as TGCGCCAGCAGCTCTATAGGGAACACTGAAGCTTTCTTT.